This T cell receptor (beta chain) was captured in a study of cytomegalovirus exposure and HLA in healthy donors. Study summary: The Caucasian-associated ancestry cluster held around four fifths of 398 genotyped donors.

Trimming took off 2 bases at V and 4 bases at J, with 26 bases between the two ends. CDR3 length equals 19 residues. CDR1 SGHDN and CDR2 FVKESK come from the germline V gene. Note on this clone: Antigen unknown.

Regarding the study as a whole: A likely sequencing artifact accounted for one observed cluster of highly shared sequence variants.

Researchers ran the PCR with 60 Vbeta and 13 Jbeta primers. Clones were sequenced by immunoSEQ multiplex PCR, and TCRdb holds only the in-frame ones, with some missing. The profile shows roughly 150,000 clones, roughly 85% of them singletons. The clonotype was recovered from a man aged 25 to 40 in good health and CMV-seropositive. The sequenced material came from PBMCs. V usage is TRBV14 and J usage is TRBJ2-5; tentatively, D is TRBD1 (6 bases). The CDR3, as DNA: TGTGCCAGCAGCCAACACACCTTGGGGACATTGCAGACCGGAGAGACCCAGTACTTC. Protein: CASSQHTLGTLQTGETQYF.